A selection of T cell receptor beta chains follows, all from one sample in a study of blood T cell repertoires in COVID-19. Sequenced by immunoSEQ multiplex PCR; TCRdb stores in-frame clones only, minus some. The table records fewer than 250,000 clones, 90% of them present only once. Material: PBMCs or T cells enriched from blood (not recorded which). The receptors originated from a man aged 25 to 45 who had been exposed to COVID-19. CDR3s include the opening cysteine and the closing phenylalanine or tryptophan. The D gene is left open where the match is weak. Rows may omit the clone size; those that give it use once, few, many or a size class.

d_gene: .
v_gene: TRBV6-6
len: 16
abundance: .
j_gene: TRBJ1-2
CDR3nt: TGTGCCAGCAGCCCCACACGACATCGCGACGATAATGGCTACACCTTC
CDR3aa: CASSPTRHRDDNGYTF

d_gene: .
v_gene: TRBV19
len: 15
abundance: .
j_gene: TRBJ1-1
CDR3nt: TGTGCCAGTAGTATAGAAGTACAGCCGGGGACTGAAGCTTTCTTT
CDR3aa: CASSIEVQPGTEAFF

d_gene: TRBD1
v_gene: TRBV11-2
len: 15
abundance: few
j_gene: TRBJ2-1
CDR3nt: TGTGCCAGCAGCGCCGGGACAGCCCTATCAAATGAGCAGTTCTTC
CDR3aa: CASSAGTALSNEQFF

d_gene: TRBD2
v_gene: TRBV7-6
len: 16
abundance: .
j_gene: TRBJ2-5
CDR3nt: TGTGCCAGCAGAGGACTAGCGGGCCCGTTCCGGGAGACCCAGTACTTC
CDR3aa: CASRGLAGPFRETQYF

d_gene: .
v_gene: TRBV2
len: 17
abundance: .
j_gene: TRBJ2-5
CDR3nt: TGTGCCACCCTTCGACCGGGTAAACTCCCGGGGGAGGAGACCCAGTACTTC
CDR3aa: CATLRPGKLPGEETQYF

d_gene: .
v_gene: TRBV27
len: 15
abundance: .
j_gene: TRBJ2-2
CDR3nt: TGTGCCAGCAGTTTTCGGCCGGGGGTGACCGGGGAGCTGTTTTTT
CDR3aa: CASSFRPGVTGELFF

d_gene: .
v_gene: TRBV11-2
len: 14
abundance: .
j_gene: TRBJ1-2
CDR3nt: TGTGCCAGCAGCCCGGGCACAGGGCCATATGGCTACACCTTC
CDR3aa: CASSPGTGPYGYTF

d_gene: .
v_gene: TRBV27
len: 12
abundance: .
j_gene: TRBJ2-2
CDR3nt: TGTGCCAGCAGTCCTAACACCGGGGAGCTGTTTTTT
CDR3aa: CASSPNTGELFF

d_gene: TRBD1
v_gene: TRBV9
len: 15
abundance: .
j_gene: TRBJ1-4
CDR3nt: TGTGCCAGCAGCGGAACAGGGGGCTCTAATGAAAAACTGTTTTTT
CDR3aa: CASSGTGGSNEKLFF

d_gene: TRBD1
v_gene: TRBV2
len: 16
abundance: .
j_gene: TRBJ2-5
CDR3nt: TGTGCCAGCAGTGAACCCGAACAGGGGGCACGGGAGACCCAGTACTTC
CDR3aa: CASSEPEQGARETQYF

d_gene: .
v_gene: TRBV6-2/TRBV6-3
len: 14
abundance: .
j_gene: TRBJ1-6
CDR3nt: TGTGCCAGCAGTTACGAGCGGTGGAATTCACCCCTCCACTTT
CDR3aa: CASSYERWNSPLHF

d_gene: TRBD2
v_gene: TRBV15
len: 14
abundance: .
j_gene: TRBJ2-7
CDR3nt: TGTGCCACCAGCAGGGGGGTCGGGGGGAGCGAGCAGTACTTC
CDR3aa: CATSRGVGGSEQYF

d_gene: TRBD1
v_gene: TRBV11-2
len: 15
abundance: .
j_gene: TRBJ1-6
CDR3nt: TGTGCCAGCAGCTCCCGGGACAGGGATAATTCACCCCTCCACTTT
CDR3aa: CASSSRDRDNSPLHF

d_gene: .
v_gene: TRBV29-1
len: 12
abundance: .
j_gene: TRBJ1-2
CDR3nt: TGCAGCGTTACAGGGAGTAGCTATGGCTACACCTTC
CDR3aa: CSVTGSSYGYTF

d_gene: TRBD1
v_gene: TRBV6-2/TRBV6-3
len: 17
abundance: few
j_gene: TRBJ1-1
CDR3nt: TGTGCCAGCAGTTACTCGATTGTGACGGGGACAGTCCAAGAAGCTTTCTTT
CDR3aa: CASSYSIVTGTVQEAFF

d_gene: TRBD1
v_gene: TRBV25-1
len: 17
abundance: .
j_gene: TRBJ2-1
CDR3nt: TGTGCCAGCAGTGAGCCCTTCCGAGGGGGCGAAGACAATGAGCAGTTCTTC
CDR3aa: CASSEPFRGGEDNEQFF

d_gene: .
v_gene: TRBV7-2
len: 15
abundance: .
j_gene: TRBJ2-2
CDR3nt: TGTGCCAGCAGCTTAGATACTAGGGGGATAGGGGAGCTGTTTTTT
CDR3aa: CASSLDTRGIGELFF

d_gene: .
v_gene: TRBV13
len: 15
abundance: .
j_gene: TRBJ1-5
CDR3nt: TGTGCCAGCAGCATATCAGCGATAGCAAATCAGCCCCAGCATTTT
CDR3aa: CASSISAIANQPQHF

d_gene: TRBD1
v_gene: TRBV4-2
len: 15
abundance: .
j_gene: TRBJ1-4
CDR3nt: TGTGCCAGCAGCCAAAACAGGGGGATCAATGAAAAACTGTTTTTT
CDR3aa: CASSQNRGINEKLFF

d_gene: TRBD1
v_gene: TRBV19
len: 15
abundance: few
j_gene: TRBJ1-5
CDR3nt: TGTGCCAGTAGTTCACAGGGGTTAAGCAATCAGCCCCAGCATTTT
CDR3aa: CASSSQGLSNQPQHF

d_gene: TRBD1
v_gene: TRBV6-5
len: 14
abundance: few
j_gene: TRBJ1-2
CDR3nt: TGTGCCAGCAGAAATTTACAGGGGAACCATGGCTACACCTTC
CDR3aa: CASRNLQGNHGYTF

d_gene: .
v_gene: TRBV29-1
len: 16
abundance: .
j_gene: TRBJ2-3
CDR3nt: TGCAGCGTTGAAGCCGGCCGGGCGCCTAGAAGCGGTACGCAGTATTTT
CDR3aa: CSVEAGRAPRSGTQYF

d_gene: .
v_gene: TRBV29-1
len: 13
abundance: .
j_gene: TRBJ1-1
CDR3nt: TGCAGCGTAGGAGTCACACCGAACACTGAAGCTTTCTTT
CDR3aa: CSVGVTPNTEAFF

d_gene: .
v_gene: TRBV5-5
len: 15
abundance: few
j_gene: TRBJ2-5
CDR3nt: TGTGCCAGCAGCCCCGGCCGGGGGTTCCAAGAGACCCAGTACTTC
CDR3aa: CASSPGRGFQETQYF

d_gene: .
v_gene: TRBV7-9
len: 15
abundance: .
j_gene: TRBJ1-1
CDR3nt: TGTGCCAGCAGCCCCTTGGGGCTCCGGAACGCTGAAGCTTTCTTT
CDR3aa: CASSPLGLRNAEAFF

d_gene: .
v_gene: TRBV4-1
len: 16
abundance: .
j_gene: TRBJ1-1
CDR3nt: TGCGCCAGCAGCCAGGGGCTCTTGAGGACGAACACTGAAGCTTTCTTT
CDR3aa: CASSQGLLRTNTEAFF

d_gene: TRBD1
v_gene: TRBV3-1/TRBV3-2
len: 15
abundance: .
j_gene: TRBJ2-7
CDR3nt: TGTGCCAGCAGCTCCCCCGGGACAGGGCAGTACGAGCAGTACTTC
CDR3aa: CASSSPGTGQYEQYF

d_gene: .
v_gene: TRBV3-1/TRBV3-2
len: 15
abundance: .
j_gene: TRBJ2-7
CDR3nt: TGTGCCAGCAGCCAAGGATCGCCAGGGGCCTACGAGCAGTACTTC
CDR3aa: CASSQGSPGAYEQYF

d_gene: TRBD1
v_gene: TRBV29-1
len: 14
abundance: .
j_gene: TRBJ2-1
CDR3nt: TGCAGCGTTGACGGGACAGGGTCTTACAATGAGCAGTTCTTC
CDR3aa: CSVDGTGSYNEQFF

d_gene: .
v_gene: TRBV3-1/TRBV3-2
len: 15
abundance: .
j_gene: TRBJ1-2
CDR3nt: TGTGCCAGCAGCCATGCTACCCCGCAGGATCGTGGCTACACCTTC
CDR3aa: CASSHATPQDRGYTF

d_gene: .
v_gene: TRBV7-2
len: 16
abundance: few
j_gene: TRBJ2-2
CDR3nt: TGTGCCAGCAGCTTAGCCCCCCAGATGAACACCGGGGAGCTGTTTTTT
CDR3aa: CASSLAPQMNTGELFF

d_gene: TRBD1
v_gene: TRBV11-2
len: 16
abundance: .
j_gene: TRBJ2-5
CDR3nt: TGTGCCAGCAGCTTATCCTGGGGGACAGGCCAAGAGACCCAGTACTTC
CDR3aa: CASSLSWGTGQETQYF

d_gene: TRBD1
v_gene: TRBV10-3
len: 17
abundance: .
j_gene: TRBJ1-2
CDR3nt: TGTGCCATCAACCACGCCCCGGGACAGGGGATGGCCTATGGCTACACCTTC
CDR3aa: CAINHAPGQGMAYGYTF

d_gene: .
v_gene: TRBV29-1
len: 13
abundance: .
j_gene: TRBJ1-2
CDR3nt: TGCAGCGTTGCTCAGGGAAACAACTATGGCTACACCTTC
CDR3aa: CSVAQGNNYGYTF

d_gene: TRBD2
v_gene: TRBV11-2
len: 15
abundance: .
j_gene: TRBJ2-3
CDR3nt: TGTGCCAGCAGCCTCCGGGGGGGGGTTCCAGATACGCAGTATTTT
CDR3aa: CASSLRGGVPDTQYF

d_gene: TRBD2
v_gene: TRBV13
len: 15
abundance: .
j_gene: TRBJ2-3
CDR3nt: TGTGCCAGCAGCTCTAGCGGGGGGCTCACAGATACGCAGTATTTT
CDR3aa: CASSSSGGLTDTQYF

d_gene: .
v_gene: TRBV30
len: 13
abundance: .
j_gene: TRBJ1-1
CDR3nt: TGTGCCTGGAACTTCCAGGGGAACACTGAAGCTTTCTTT
CDR3aa: CAWNFQGNTEAFF

d_gene: TRBD1
v_gene: TRBV5-5
len: 19
abundance: .
j_gene: TRBJ1-6
CDR3nt: TGTGCCAGCAGCCCCATAGGGACAGGGGGCGCGTCCTATAATTCACCCCTCCACTTT
CDR3aa: CASSPIGTGGASYNSPLHF

d_gene: TRBD2
v_gene: TRBV4-1
len: 16
abundance: .
j_gene: TRBJ2-7
CDR3nt: TGCGCCAGCAGCCCCCGGCCGGGACTAGCGTCCTACGAGCAGTACTTC
CDR3aa: CASSPRPGLASYEQYF

d_gene: TRBD2
v_gene: TRBV19
len: 18
abundance: .
j_gene: TRBJ2-7
CDR3nt: TGTGCCAGTAGTCCACTGGCACATCGCGGGGGAAGTATCCACGAGCAGTACTTC
CDR3aa: CASSPLAHRGGSIHEQYF

d_gene: TRBD1
v_gene: TRBV4-1
len: 18
abundance: .
j_gene: TRBJ2-2
CDR3nt: TGCGCCAGCAGCCGAAAACCGGACAGGGGGCCTAACACCGGGGAGCTGTTTTTT
CDR3aa: CASSRKPDRGPNTGELFF

d_gene: TRBD2
v_gene: TRBV7-2
len: 18
abundance: .
j_gene: TRBJ2-5
CDR3nt: TGTGCCAGCAGCTTAGCGGGTCGGGCTAGCGGGGCACAAGAGACCCAGTACTTC
CDR3aa: CASSLAGRASGAQETQYF

d_gene: .
v_gene: TRBV19
len: 14
abundance: once
j_gene: TRBJ1-1
CDR3nt: TGTGCCAGTAGTATCGGACAGACGAACACTGAAGCTTTCTTT
CDR3aa: CASSIGQTNTEAFF

d_gene: TRBD1
v_gene: TRBV19
len: 12
abundance: .
j_gene: TRBJ1-2
CDR3nt: TGTGCCTCCTGGACAGGGGGCAATGGCTACACCTTC
CDR3aa: CASWTGGNGYTF

d_gene: TRBD1
v_gene: TRBV2
len: 15
abundance: .
j_gene: TRBJ1-2
CDR3nt: TGTGCCAGCAGTGCGTGGGACAGTGGTAACTATGGCTACACCTTC
CDR3aa: CASSAWDSGNYGYTF

d_gene: TRBD2
v_gene: TRBV5-6
len: 14
abundance: .
j_gene: TRBJ2-3
CDR3nt: TGTGCCAGCAGAAGGAGCGGGGCGCCAGATACGCAGTATTTT
CDR3aa: CASRRSGAPDTQYF

d_gene: TRBD1
v_gene: TRBV6-5
len: 13
abundance: .
j_gene: TRBJ2-5
CDR3nt: TGTGCCAGCAGTACAGGGGTTCGGGAGACCCAGTACTTC
CDR3aa: CASSTGVRETQYF

d_gene: TRBD2
v_gene: TRBV7-2
len: 16
abundance: .
j_gene: TRBJ2-1
CDR3nt: TGTGCCAGCAGCTTAGATGTTACTAGCGGGGGGGGAGAGCAGTTCTTC
CDR3aa: CASSLDVTSGGGEQFF

d_gene: .
v_gene: TRBV5-1
len: 15
abundance: .
j_gene: TRBJ2-3
CDR3nt: TGCGCCAGCAGGTTCCGTGGCCTCCCCTCAGATACGCAGTATTTT
CDR3aa: CASRFRGLPSDTQYF

d_gene: .
v_gene: TRBV10-3
len: 16
abundance: .
j_gene: TRBJ2-2
CDR3nt: TGTGCCATCAGTGAGGGAAGCGGAGCGAACACCGGGGAGCTGTTTTTT
CDR3aa: CAISEGSGANTGELFF

d_gene: .
v_gene: TRBV3-1/TRBV3-2
len: 13
abundance: .
j_gene: TRBJ1-5
CDR3nt: TGTGCCAGCAGTATAAGCGGCAATCAGCCCCAGCATTTT
CDR3aa: CASSISGNQPQHF

d_gene: .
v_gene: TRBV6-5
len: 14
abundance: .
j_gene: TRBJ1-2
CDR3nt: TGTGCCAGCAGTTACTCGGTACAGATCGGTGGCTACACCTTC
CDR3aa: CASSYSVQIGGYTF

d_gene: TRBD2
v_gene: TRBV27
len: 15
abundance: .
j_gene: TRBJ2-5
CDR3nt: TGTGCCAGCAGTGATGATCCGGGGGGGGATGAGACCCAGTACTTC
CDR3aa: CASSDDPGGDETQYF

d_gene: .
v_gene: TRBV6-1
len: 14
abundance: once
j_gene: TRBJ2-7
CDR3nt: TGTGCCAGCAGTGAACGGACAAAAGACTACGAGCAGTACTTC
CDR3aa: CASSERTKDYEQYF

d_gene: TRBD2
v_gene: TRBV3-1/TRBV3-2
len: 15
abundance: .
j_gene: TRBJ2-3
CDR3nt: TGTGCCAGCAGTCGGAGCGGGGGCCCCCGGGATACGCAGTATTTT
CDR3aa: CASSRSGGPRDTQYF